This TCR beta chain was sequenced for a study of CD8 T cells in ankylosing spondylitis. Germline CDR1 SGHRS, CDR2 YFSETQ. The germline V and J ends were trimmed by 3 bases and 6 bases, with 16 bases remaining between them. The CDR3 is 16 residues long. Worth noting for this clonotype: Its antigen is as yet unknown.

MiXCR, run by TCRdb on the 5' RACE reads, gives a single entry per CDR3 protein. Found here are about 750,000 distinct CDR3 sequences, around 17% of them singletons; the top ten hold under 20%. Study findings and constraints: Seemingly distinctive of ankylosing spondylitis blood was a TCR beta motif formed by eight highly homologous variants. Clones linked with disease were CD8+ and fairly uncommon in the peripheral blood. Earlier authors reported some of these motif variants in reactive arthritis synovial fluid and blood.

The chain uses TRBV5-1 and TRBJ1-6, with no clear D. The receptor was derived from a male donor with ankylosing spondylitis. Sequencing input: blood, either unsorted or a sorted T cell fraction (not recorded which). The CDR3 loop reads CASSSEVGRGNSPLHF. Written as DNA, the CDR3 is TGCGCCAGCAGCTCCGAGGTTGGGCGCGGTAATTCACCCCTCCACTTT.